A single T cell receptor beta chain is shown here with its context. It has no known antigen specificity. Per-base quality was not reported, and no clone a single base away is much larger than it. These data are taken from a study of response to subunit inactivated influenza vaccine (dated by TCRdb to the late 2010s). Context from the whole study: Deep quantitative T cell receptor repertoire profiling was used in the study to track responses to a trivalent subunit inactivated influenza vaccine.

Receptors were amplified or captured by RT-PCR. Instrument on record: Illumina HiSeq 2500. TCRdb passed the public sequencing reads through fastp at Q25 and MiXCR, retaining productive beta sequences. Rows are unified per CDR3 protein, each entry keeping the most common DNA and genes. This sample gives more than 400,000 distinct CDR3 sequences in total; more than 7% of them show up just once. 13% of the sample lies in the top ten. What the work shows at the level of the full study, not this receptor alone: It was suggested by the authors that each seasonal influenza vaccination may recruit only a limited number of new T cells.

The TCR comes from a man in his fifties or sixties who received an inactivated influenza vaccine. Donor details come from another sample of the same person, matched by shared clones. The sample consisted of PBMCs from blood, taken roughly 24 months after vaccination.

The DNA sequence is as follows: TGCAGCGTCGCCGGGACAGGGGTCCTCTCCTACGAGCAGTACTTC. This yields the protein CSVAGTGVLSYEQYF. The chain is assembled from TRBV29-1 and TRBJ2-7, with 10 bases aligning to TRBD1. Including the terminal cysteine and phenylalanine, the CDR3 comprises 15 residues. Only the CDR3 region is kept as DNA, spanning 45 bases read in frame from base 1. As encoded in the germline V gene, CDR1 is SQVTM while CDR2 is ANQGSEA. Germline trimming amounts to 6 bases on V and 0 bases on J, with 8 as the count of junction bases outside the gene matches.